Listed below are T cell receptor beta chains from one sample, sequenced in a study of cytomegalovirus exposure and HLA in healthy donors. Data came from immunoSEQ multiplex PCR; TCRdb stores just in-frame clones and leaves some out. Here the sample spans about 200,000 clones, over 65% being singletons. Sequencing input: PBMCs. All receptors derive from a woman in her thirties in good health and CMV-seronegative. Both conserved end residues are part of each CDR3. Each record gives: clone size, CDR3 length, V gene, D gene, J gene, CDR3 DNA, CDR3 protein. The D gene is left open where the match is weak. Some rows mark clone size as missing; the rest say once, few, many or name a class of expanded clone.

abundance: few; len: 11; v_gene: TRBV12-5; d_gene: .; j_gene: TRBJ1-1; CDR3nt: TGTGCTAGTGGTTTGGTCCAGGAAGCTTTCTTT; CDR3aa: CASGLVQEAFF
abundance: few; len: 15; v_gene: TRBV5-1; d_gene: TRBD2; j_gene: TRBJ2-3; CDR3nt: TGCGCCAGCAGCCCAGGGACTAGCACCACAGATACGCAGTATTTT; CDR3aa: CASSPGTSTTDTQYF
abundance: .; len: 14; v_gene: TRBV7-9; d_gene: TRBD1; j_gene: TRBJ1-4; CDR3nt: TGTTCCAGCAGCCCTCCGGGACAGCTCGAAAAACTGTTTTTT; CDR3aa: CSSSPPGQLEKLFF
abundance: .; len: 15; v_gene: TRBV28; d_gene: .; j_gene: TRBJ1-5; CDR3nt: TGTGCCAGCAGTTTTCTGGGGTCAGGGTTTCAGCCCCAGCATTTT; CDR3aa: CASSFLGSGFQPQHF
abundance: .; len: 13; v_gene: TRBV29-1; d_gene: .; j_gene: TRBJ1-3; CDR3nt: TGCAGCGTTGAAGTGAGCTCTGGAAACACCATATATTTT; CDR3aa: CSVEVSSGNTIYF
abundance: .; len: 14; v_gene: TRBV2; d_gene: .; j_gene: TRBJ1-1; CDR3nt: TGTGCCAGCAGTGAAGAGGCTGGGGCCCCTGAAGCTTTCTTT; CDR3aa: CASSEEAGAPEAFF
abundance: .; len: 13; v_gene: TRBV7-7; d_gene: .; j_gene: TRBJ2-1; CDR3nt: TGTGCTAGCAGCTTTGAGGGAAACAATGAGCAGTTCTTC; CDR3aa: CASSFEGNNEQFF
abundance: few; len: 12; v_gene: TRBV6-6; d_gene: .; j_gene: TRBJ1-2; CDR3nt: TGCGCCACTACAGGGACTAACTATGGCTACACCTTC; CDR3aa: CATTGTNYGYTF
abundance: few; len: 17; v_gene: TRBV30; d_gene: TRBD1; j_gene: TRBJ1-3; CDR3nt: TGTGCCTGGAGTGGGGCCCGGACAGGGGGCTCTGGAAACACCATATATTTT; CDR3aa: CAWSGARTGGSGNTIYF
abundance: .; len: 12; v_gene: TRBV28; d_gene: .; j_gene: TRBJ2-7; CDR3nt: TGTGCCAGCAGTGAACATGTCTACGAGCAGTACTTC; CDR3aa: CASSEHVYEQYF
abundance: .; len: 13; v_gene: TRBV4-1; d_gene: .; j_gene: TRBJ1-5; CDR3nt: TGCGCCAGCAGCCAAGACCGTAATCAGCCCCAGCATTTT; CDR3aa: CASSQDRNQPQHF
abundance: .; len: 15; v_gene: TRBV7-2; d_gene: .; j_gene: TRBJ1-3; CDR3nt: TGTGCCAGCAAACATGGGGGCCCCTCTATGAGCACCATATATTTT; CDR3aa: CASKHGGPSMSTIYF
abundance: few; len: 14; v_gene: TRBV4-1; d_gene: .; j_gene: TRBJ2-2; CDR3nt: TGCGCCAGCAGCCAAGGTCCGGACACCGGGGAGCTGTTTTTT; CDR3aa: CASSQGPDTGELFF
abundance: .; len: 14; v_gene: TRBV19; d_gene: TRBD1; j_gene: TRBJ1-1; CDR3nt: TGTGCCAGTAGTGCCATAATAGGGGACAGGGGTCGAATCTTT; CDR3aa: CASSAIIGDRGRIF
abundance: .; len: 14; v_gene: TRBV2; d_gene: .; j_gene: TRBJ1-3; CDR3nt: TGTGCCAGCAGTGAAGACAGGCCCCAACTAACCATATATTTT; CDR3aa: CASSEDRPQLTIYF
abundance: once; len: 16; v_gene: TRBV5-6; d_gene: TRBD1; j_gene: TRBJ2-7; CDR3nt: TGTGCCAGCAGCTTGGGCCAGGGGGCCCTTGTTGGCGAGCAGTACTTC; CDR3aa: CASSLGQGALVGEQYF
abundance: .; len: 13; v_gene: TRBV19; d_gene: .; j_gene: TRBJ2-3; CDR3nt: TGTGCCAGTAGTGTCACCGGGACAGATACGCAGTATTTT; CDR3aa: CASSVTGTDTQYF
abundance: .; len: 14; v_gene: TRBV6-1; d_gene: TRBD1; j_gene: TRBJ1-1; CDR3nt: TGTGCCAGCAGGAGATCACAGGGGAAGCCTGAAGCTTTCTTT; CDR3aa: CASRRSQGKPEAFF
abundance: .; len: 14; v_gene: TRBV13; d_gene: TRBD2; j_gene: TRBJ2-7; CDR3nt: TGTGCCAGCAGCTTAAGCGGGGGGCCCTACGAGCAGTACTTC; CDR3aa: CASSLSGGPYEQYF
abundance: few; len: 15; v_gene: TRBV18; d_gene: TRBD1; j_gene: TRBJ1-2; CDR3nt: TGTGCCAGCTCAGCCACAGGGGGGCCTAGCTATGGCTACCCCTTC; CDR3aa: CASSATGGPSYGYPF
abundance: once; len: 16; v_gene: TRBV19; d_gene: .; j_gene: TRBJ1-5; CDR3nt: TGTGCCAGTAGTCCGGGACAAGTCGACTTCAATCAGCCCCAGCATTTT; CDR3aa: CASSPGQVDFNQPQHF
abundance: few; len: 14; v_gene: TRBV5-1; d_gene: .; j_gene: TRBJ2-1; CDR3nt: TGCGCCAGCAGCTTCGGCGGGGCCTACAATGAGCAGTTCTTC; CDR3aa: CASSFGGAYNEQFF
abundance: .; len: 13; v_gene: TRBV29-1; d_gene: .; j_gene: TRBJ2-7; CDR3nt: TGCAGCGTGAGAGGGGGTTACTCCTACGAGCAGTACTTC; CDR3aa: CSVRGGYSYEQYF
abundance: .; len: 15; v_gene: TRBV5-6; d_gene: TRBD2; j_gene: TRBJ2-7; CDR3nt: TGTGCCAGCAGCTTGGTGGCTAGCGGCTCCTACGAGCAGTACTTC; CDR3aa: CASSLVASGSYEQYF
abundance: .; len: 11; v_gene: TRBV5-1; d_gene: .; j_gene: TRBJ1-2; CDR3nt: TGCGCCAGCAGCTTGACAGGTGGCTACACCTTC; CDR3aa: CASSLTGGYTF
abundance: once; len: 15; v_gene: TRBV28; d_gene: .; j_gene: TRBJ1-2; CDR3nt: TGTGCCAGCAGTTTGCGCGGATCTCTCGGATATGGCTACACCTTC; CDR3aa: CASSLRGSLGYGYTF
abundance: .; len: 17; v_gene: TRBV9; d_gene: TRBD1; j_gene: TRBJ2-5; CDR3nt: TGTGCCAGCAGCGCCCAGATTGCGACAGGGCAGGGGGAGACCCAGTACTTC; CDR3aa: CASSAQIATGQGETQYF
abundance: .; len: 14; v_gene: TRBV6-5; d_gene: .; j_gene: TRBJ1-2; CDR3nt: TGTGCCAGCAGTTACTCGAGTGCAGGCTATGGCTACACCTTC; CDR3aa: CASSYSSAGYGYTF